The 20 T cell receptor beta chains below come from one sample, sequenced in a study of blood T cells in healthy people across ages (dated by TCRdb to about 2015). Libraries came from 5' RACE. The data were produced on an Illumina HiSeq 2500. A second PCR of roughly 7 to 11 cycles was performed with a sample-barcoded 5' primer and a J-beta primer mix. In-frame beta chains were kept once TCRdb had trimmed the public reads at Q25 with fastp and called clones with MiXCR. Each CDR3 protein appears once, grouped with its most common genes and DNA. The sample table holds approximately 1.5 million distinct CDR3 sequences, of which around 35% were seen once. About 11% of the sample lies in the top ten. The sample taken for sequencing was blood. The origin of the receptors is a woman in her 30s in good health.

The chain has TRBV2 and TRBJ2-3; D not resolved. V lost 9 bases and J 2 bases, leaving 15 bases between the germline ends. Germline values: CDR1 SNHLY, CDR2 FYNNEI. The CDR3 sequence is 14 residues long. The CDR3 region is CASKFRRTTDTQYF. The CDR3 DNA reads TGTGCCAGTAAATTCAGGAGAACCACAGATACGCAGTATTTT.

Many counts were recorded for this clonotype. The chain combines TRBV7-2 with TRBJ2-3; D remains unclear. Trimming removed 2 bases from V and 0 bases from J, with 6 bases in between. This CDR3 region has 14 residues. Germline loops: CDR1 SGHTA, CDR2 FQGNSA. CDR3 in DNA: TGTGCCAGCAGCTTAACGGACAGCACAGATACGCAGTATTTT. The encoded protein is CASSLTDSTDTQYF.

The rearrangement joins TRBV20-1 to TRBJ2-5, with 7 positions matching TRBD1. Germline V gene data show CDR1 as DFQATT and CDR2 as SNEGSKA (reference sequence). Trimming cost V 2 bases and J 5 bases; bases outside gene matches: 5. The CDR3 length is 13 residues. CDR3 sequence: CSARPGGAETQYF. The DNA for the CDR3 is TGCAGTGCTAGACCAGGGGGAGCGGAGACCCAGTACTTC.

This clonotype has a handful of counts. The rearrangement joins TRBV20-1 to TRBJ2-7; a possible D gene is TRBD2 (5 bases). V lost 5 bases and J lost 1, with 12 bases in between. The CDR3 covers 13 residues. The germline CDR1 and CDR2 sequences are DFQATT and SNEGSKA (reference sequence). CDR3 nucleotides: TGCAGTGCTGGAACTGGACTTTCCTACGAGCAGTACTTC. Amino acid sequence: CSAGTGLSYEQYF.

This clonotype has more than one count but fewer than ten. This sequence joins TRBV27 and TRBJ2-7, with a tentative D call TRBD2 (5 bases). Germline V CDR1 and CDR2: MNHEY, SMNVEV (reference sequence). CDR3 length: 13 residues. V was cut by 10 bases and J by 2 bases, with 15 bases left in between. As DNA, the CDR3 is TGTGCCACCCGTGGGAGCGCTACCTACGAGCAGTACTTC. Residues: CATRGSATYEQYF.

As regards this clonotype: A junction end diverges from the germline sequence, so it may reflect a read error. CDR3 sequence reads: CGSSFRVPGGGETQYF. In nucleotides, the CDR3 is TGTGGCAGCAGTTTTCGCGTCCCGGGAGGAGGGGAGACCCAGTACTTC. The rearrangement joins TRBV6-6 to TRBJ2-5, with 7 nucleotides matching TRBD2. The CDR3 consists of 16 residues. Germline values: CDR1 MNHNY, CDR2 SVGAGI (reference sequence).

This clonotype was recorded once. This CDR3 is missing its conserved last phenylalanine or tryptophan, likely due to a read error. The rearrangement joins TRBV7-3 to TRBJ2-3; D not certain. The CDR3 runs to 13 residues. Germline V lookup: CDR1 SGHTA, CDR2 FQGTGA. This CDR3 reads CASSLTFGDTQYL. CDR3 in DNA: TGCGCCAGCAGCTTAACGTTCGGGGATACGCAGTATTTG.

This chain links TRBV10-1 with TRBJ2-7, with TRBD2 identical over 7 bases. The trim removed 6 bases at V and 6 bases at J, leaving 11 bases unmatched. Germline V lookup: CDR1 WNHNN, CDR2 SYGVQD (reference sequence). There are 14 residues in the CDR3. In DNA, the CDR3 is TGCGCCAGCAGCTCCGGGACTATAAACTCCGAGCAGTACTTC. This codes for CASSSGTINSEQYF.

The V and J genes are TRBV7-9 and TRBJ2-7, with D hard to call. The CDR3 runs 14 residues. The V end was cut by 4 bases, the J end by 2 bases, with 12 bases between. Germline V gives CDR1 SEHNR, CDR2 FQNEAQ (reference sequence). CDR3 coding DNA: TGTGCCAGCAGCTCTACTCTTTGGCCCTACGAGCAGTACTTC. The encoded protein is CASSSTLWPYEQYF.

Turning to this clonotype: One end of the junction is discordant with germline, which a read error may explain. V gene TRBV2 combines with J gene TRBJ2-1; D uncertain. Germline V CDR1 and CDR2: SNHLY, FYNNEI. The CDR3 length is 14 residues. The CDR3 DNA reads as TGTGCCAGCAGTGTTGACGACTCCTACGATGAGCAGTTCTTC. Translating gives CASSVDDSYDEQFF.

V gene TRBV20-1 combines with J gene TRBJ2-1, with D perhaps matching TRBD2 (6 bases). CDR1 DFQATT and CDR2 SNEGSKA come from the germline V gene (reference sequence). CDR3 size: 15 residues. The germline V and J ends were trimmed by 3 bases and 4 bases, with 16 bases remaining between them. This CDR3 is CSASSPGLTYNEQFF. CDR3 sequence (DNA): TGCAGTGCTAGCTCACCGGGACTGACATACAATGAGCAGTTCTTC.

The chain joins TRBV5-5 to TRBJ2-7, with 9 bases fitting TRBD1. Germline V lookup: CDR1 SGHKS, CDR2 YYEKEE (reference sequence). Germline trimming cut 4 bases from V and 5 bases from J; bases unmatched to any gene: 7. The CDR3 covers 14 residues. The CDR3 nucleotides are TGTGCCAGCAGCGAAAACAGGGGGCGCGACGAGCAGTACTTC. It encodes CASSENRGRDEQYF.

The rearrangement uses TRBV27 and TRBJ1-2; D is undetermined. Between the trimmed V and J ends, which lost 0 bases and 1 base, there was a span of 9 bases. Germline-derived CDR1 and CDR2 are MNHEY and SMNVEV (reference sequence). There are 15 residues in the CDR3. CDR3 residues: CASSLSPAVNYGYTF. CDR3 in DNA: TGTGCCAGCAGTTTATCGCCAGCGGTTAACTATGGCTACACCTTC.

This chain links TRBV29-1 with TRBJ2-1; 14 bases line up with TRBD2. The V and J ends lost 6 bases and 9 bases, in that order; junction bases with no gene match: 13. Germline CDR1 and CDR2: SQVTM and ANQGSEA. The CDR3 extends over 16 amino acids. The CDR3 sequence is CSVHLGLAGEGGEQFF. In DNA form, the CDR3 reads TGCAGCGTCCATTTGGGACTAGCGGGAGAGGGAGGTGAGCAGTTCTTC.

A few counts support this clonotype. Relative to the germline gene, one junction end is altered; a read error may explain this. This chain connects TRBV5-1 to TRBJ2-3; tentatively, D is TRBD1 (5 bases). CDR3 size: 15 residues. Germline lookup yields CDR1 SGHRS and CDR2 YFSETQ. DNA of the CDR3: TGCGCTAGCAGCCCCCGGCCCATAGGGGCAGATACGCAGTATTTT. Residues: CASSPRPIGADTQYF.

In nucleotides, the CDR3 is TGTGCCAGCACCTTTAAAAAGGGATACGAGCAGTACTTC. Its translation is CASTFKKGYEQYF. The chain uses TRBV27 and TRBJ2-7, with D unresolved. V was cut by 7 bases and J by 4 bases, with 14 bases left in between. CDR3 length equals 13 residues. Germline V gene lookup returns CDR1 MNHEY and CDR2 SMNVEV (reference sequence).

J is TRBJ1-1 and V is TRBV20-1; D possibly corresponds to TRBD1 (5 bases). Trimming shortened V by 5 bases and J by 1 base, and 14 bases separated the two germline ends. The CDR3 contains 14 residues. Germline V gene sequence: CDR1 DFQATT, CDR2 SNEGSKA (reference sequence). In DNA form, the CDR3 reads TGCAGTGCTGGGAAGGACGGGGGGAACACTGAAGCTTTCTTT. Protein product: CSAGKDGGNTEAFF.

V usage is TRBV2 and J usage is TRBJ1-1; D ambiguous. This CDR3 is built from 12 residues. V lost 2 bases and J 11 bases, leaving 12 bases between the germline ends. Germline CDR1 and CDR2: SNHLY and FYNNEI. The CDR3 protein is CASSERAGRAFF. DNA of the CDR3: TGTGCCAGCAGTGAAAGGGCTGGTCGGGCTTTCTTT.

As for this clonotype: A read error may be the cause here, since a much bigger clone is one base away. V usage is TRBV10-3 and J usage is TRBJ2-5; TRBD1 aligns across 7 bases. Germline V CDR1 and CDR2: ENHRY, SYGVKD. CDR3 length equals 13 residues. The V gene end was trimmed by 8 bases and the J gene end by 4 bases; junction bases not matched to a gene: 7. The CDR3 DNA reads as TGTGCCATCGACATAACAGGGGTAGAGACCCAGTACTTC. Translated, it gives CAIDITGVETQYF.

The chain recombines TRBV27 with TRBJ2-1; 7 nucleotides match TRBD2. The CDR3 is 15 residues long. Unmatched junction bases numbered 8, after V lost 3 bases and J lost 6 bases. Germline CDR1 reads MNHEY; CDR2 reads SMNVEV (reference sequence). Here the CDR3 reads CASSFGNTGGNEQFF. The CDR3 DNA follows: TGTGCCAGCAGTTTTGGGAACACGGGGGGCAATGAGCAGTTCTTC.